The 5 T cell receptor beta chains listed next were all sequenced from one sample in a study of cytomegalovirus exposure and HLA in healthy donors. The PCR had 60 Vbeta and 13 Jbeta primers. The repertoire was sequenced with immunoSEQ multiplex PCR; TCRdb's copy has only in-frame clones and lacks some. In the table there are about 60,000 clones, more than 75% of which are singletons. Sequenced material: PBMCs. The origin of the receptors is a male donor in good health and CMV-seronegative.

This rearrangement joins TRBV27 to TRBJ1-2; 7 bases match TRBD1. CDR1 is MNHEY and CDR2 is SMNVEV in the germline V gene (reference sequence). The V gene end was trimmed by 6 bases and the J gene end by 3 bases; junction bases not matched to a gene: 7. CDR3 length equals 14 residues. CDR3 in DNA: TGTGCCAGCAGGGAAACAGACAGGGACTATGGCTACACCTTC. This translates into CASRETDRDYGYTF.

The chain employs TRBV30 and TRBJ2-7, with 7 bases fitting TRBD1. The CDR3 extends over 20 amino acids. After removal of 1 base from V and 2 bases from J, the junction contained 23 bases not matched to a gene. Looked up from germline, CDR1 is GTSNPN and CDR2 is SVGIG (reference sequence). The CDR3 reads CAWSGSKANTGARIPYEQYF. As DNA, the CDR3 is TGTGCCTGGAGTGGAAGTAAAGCAAATACAGGGGCCCGAATCCCCTACGAGCAGTACTTC.

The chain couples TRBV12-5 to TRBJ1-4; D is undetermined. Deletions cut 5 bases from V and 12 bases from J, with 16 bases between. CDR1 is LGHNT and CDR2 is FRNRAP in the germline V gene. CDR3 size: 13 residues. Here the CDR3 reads CASGPGLGSQLFF. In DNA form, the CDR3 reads TGTGCTAGTGGTCCCGGACTGGGATCGCAACTGTTTTTT.

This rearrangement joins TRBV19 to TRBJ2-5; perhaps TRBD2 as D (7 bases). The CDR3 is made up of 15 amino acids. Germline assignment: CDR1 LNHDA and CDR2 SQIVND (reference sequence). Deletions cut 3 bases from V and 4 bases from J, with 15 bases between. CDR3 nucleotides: TGTGCCAGTAGTATTGGGGGGGGGCCTAGAGAGACCCAGTACTTC. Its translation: CASSIGGGPRETQYF.

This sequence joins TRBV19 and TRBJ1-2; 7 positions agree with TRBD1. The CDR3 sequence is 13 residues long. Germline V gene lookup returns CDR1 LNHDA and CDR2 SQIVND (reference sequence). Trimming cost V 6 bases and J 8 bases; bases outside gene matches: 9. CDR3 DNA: TGTGCCAGTAGACCTCAGGGGGATAAGGGCTACACCTTC. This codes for CASRPQGDKGYTF. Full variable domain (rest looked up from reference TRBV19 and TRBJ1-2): DGGITQSPKYLFRKEGQNVTLSCEQNLNHDAMYWYRQDPGQGLRLIYYSQIVNDFQKGDIAEGYSVSREKKESFPLTVTSAQKNPTAFYLCASRPQGDKGYTFGSGTRLTVV.